This TCR beta chain was obtained from a study of cytomegalovirus exposure and HLA in healthy donors. Study context: The approximately 120 validation repertoires were produced on the same platform as the 650 to 800 repertoires of the first cohort. This was reported in a later analysis. The study's findings and limits: Researchers counted about 150 TCR beta chains as cytomegalovirus-associated. While the bulk of TCR sequences proved rare, some public TCRs turned up in many donors.

About this clone itself: Antigen: not known.

TCRdb keeps only in-frame clones here, not all; method: immunoSEQ multiplex PCR. The table has 65,000 to 80,000 clones, 90% to 95% seen once. With V trimmed by 8 bases and J by 2 bases, 8 bases remained unmatched. Looked up from germline, CDR1 is SNHLY and CDR2 is FYNNEI. The CDR3 consists of 16 residues. While the first cohort had 600 to 800 subjects, the donors belonged to the separate validation cohort of fewer than 150 subjects. The chain combines TRBV2 with TRBJ2-5; 13 bases map to TRBD2. The source of this sequence is a woman in her late teens or twenties in good health and CMV-seronegative. The sample was PBMCs. The CDR3 nucleotides are TGTGCCAGCCGGAGACTAGCGGGAGGCGGGCAAGAGACCCAGTACTTC. Amino acids: CASRRLAGGGQETQYF.